These T cell receptor beta chains were read from a single sample in a study of blood T cell repertoires in COVID-19. Clones were read by immunoSEQ multiplex PCR, and TCRdb kept only the in-frame ones, dropping some. The sample includes 200,000 or so clones, less than 90% of them seen just once. Source material: peripheral blood. The source is a man in his sixties or seventies with acute or convalescent COVID-19. Both conserved end residues are part of each CDR3. The D gene is left open where the match is weak. Part of the rows lack a size; the others show once, few, many or a class for expanded clones.

NA | NA | TRBJ2-3 | TRBV10-1 | TGCGCCAGCAGGGGAGTTGGGCCTAGCGCTATGACCCCAGATACGCAGTATTTT | CASRGVGPSAMTPDTQYF
TRBD1 | NA | TRBJ1-2 | TRBV10-1 | TGCGCCACCCGAGCGGACAGGGCTTTTCAGGACGGCTACACCTTC | CATRADRAFQDGYTF
NA | NA | TRBJ1-1 | TRBV19 | TGTGCCAGTACAGGGCCCATGAACACTGAAGCTTTCTTT | CASTGPMNTEAFF
NA | NA | TRBJ2-3 | TRBV6-2/TRBV6-3 | TGTGCCAGCAGTTCCCCCCTTCAGGCGGGCCGAGGGGATACGCAGTATTTT | CASSSPLQAGRGDTQYF
NA | NA | TRBJ2-1 | TRBV11-3 | TGTGCCAGCAACAAGAAGGGAGTAAGCTCCTACAATGAGCAGTTCTTC | CASNKKGVSSYNEQFF
NA | NA | TRBJ1-1 | TRBV27 | TGTGCCAGCAGACCAGGGTTTTACATGAACACTGAAGCTTTCTTT | CASRPGFYMNTEAFF
TRBD1 | NA | TRBJ1-2 | TRBV27 | TGTGCCAGCAGTCCATCAATTAGGGACAGATTACACAGAGGCTACACCTTC | CASSPSIRDRLHRGYTF
TRBD2 | NA | TRBJ2-7 | TRBV5-1 | TGCGCCAGCAGCGCCGGGACTAGCGGGAGACCTTACGAGCAGTACTTC | CASSAGTSGRPYEQYF
NA | NA | TRBJ1-1 | TRBV3-1/TRBV3-2 | TGTGCCAGCAGCTCCCTGTCGGCGGGGGTCACTGAAGCTTTCTTT | CASSSLSAGVTEAFF
TRBD1 | NA | TRBJ1-5 | TRBV2 | TGTGCCAGCAGCGCGACAGGGGCGCGCAATCAGCCCCAGCATTTT | CASSATGARNQPQHF
NA | many | TRBJ2-1 | TRBV24-1 | TGTGCCACCAGTGATTTGGCGGCTAGCTCCTACAATGAGCAGTTCTTC | CATSDLAASSYNEQFF
NA | few | TRBJ1-5 | TRBV3-1/TRBV3-2 | TGTGCCAGCAGCCAGGCCCATACCGGGTCCCTAACCGGGGCCCAGCATTTT | CASSQAHTGSLTGAQHF
NA | NA | TRBJ1-5 | TRBV10-3 | TGTGCCATCAGTGAGTCAGGGGGTCAGCCCCAGCATTTT | CAISESGGQPQHF
TRBD1 | once | TRBJ2-7 | TRBV3-1/TRBV3-2 | TGTGCCAGCAGCCAAGATCTGACAGGGTTCGAGCAGTACTTC | CASSQDLTGFEQYF
NA | NA | TRBJ2-1 | TRBV3-1/TRBV3-2 | TGTGCCAGCAGCCAGCCAGGTTACTCCTACAATGAGCAGTTCTTC | CASSQPGYSYNEQFF
NA | NA | TRBJ2-1 | TRBV19 | TGTGCCAGTAGTACACCGGAACTAGCTTCTCCCTACAATGAGCAGTTCTTC | CASSTPELASPYNEQFF
NA | once | TRBJ1-2 | TRBV27 | TGTGCCAGCAGTTTCAGTCCCCCCTATGGCTACACCTTC | CASSFSPPYGYTF
TRBD1 | NA | TRBJ1-2 | TRBV19 | TGTGCCAGTAGTATTGGGACAGGGTATGGCTACACCTTC | CASSIGTGYGYTF
TRBD2 | once | TRBJ2-1 | TRBV5-4 | TGTGCCAGCAGCGAAAGGACTAGCTCCTACAATGAGCAGTTCTTC | CASSERTSSYNEQFF
NA | NA | TRBJ1-2 | TRBV6-5 | TGTGCCAGCAGCCCGGGAGGAGCTAACTATGGCTACACCTTC | CASSPGGANYGYTF
NA | NA | TRBJ2-7 | TRBV18 | TGTGCCAGCTCACCACAGGGGAACGAGCAGTACTTC | CASSPQGNEQYF
TRBD2 | once | TRBJ2-3 | TRBV7-2 | TGTGCCAGCAGCAAAGCGGGAGTCACAGATACGCAGTATTTT | CASSKAGVTDTQYF
NA | few | TRBJ2-7 | TRBV6-6 | TGTGCCAGCAGTTACTCGGCAGGGGGGAACTACGAGCAGTACTTC | CASSYSAGGNYEQYF
TRBD1 | NA | TRBJ2-2 | TRBV7-7 | TGTGCTAGCACTCCAGGCACAGGGGTGGACACCGGGGAGCTGTTTTTT | CASTPGTGVDTGELFF
TRBD2 | NA | TRBJ2-7 | TRBV6-5 | TGTGCCAGCAGCCAGGGACTAGCGGAAACCTACGAGCAGTACTTC | CASSQGLAETYEQYF
TRBD2 | NA | TRBJ2-3 | TRBV27 | TGTGCCAGCAGTTTATCGGGACTAGCGGGGATCACAGATACGCAGTATTTT | CASSLSGLAGITDTQYF
NA | NA | TRBJ1-1 | TRBV28 | TGTGCCAGCAGTTTATCAGGGCTGCCTGAAGCTTTCTTT | CASSLSGLPEAFF
NA | NA | TRBJ2-3 | TRBV29-1 | TGCAGCGTTGAAGACGGGCGGGGGCCAGATACGCAGTATTTT | CSVEDGRGPDTQYF
TRBD2 | NA | TRBJ2-1 | TRBV6-5 | TGTGCCAGTAAAACGGGAGGGCCGTCTGAGCAGTTCTTC | CASKTGGPSEQFF
TRBD2 | NA | TRBJ2-7 | TRBV7-6 | TGTGCCAGCAGTCCTCGACTAGCGGGAGGACACGAGCAGTACTTC | CASSPRLAGGHEQYF
TRBD2 | NA | TRBJ2-1 | TRBV3-1/TRBV3-2 | TGTGCCAGCAGCCGACGGACTAGCGGGAACTCCTACAATGAGCAGTTCTTC | CASSRRTSGNSYNEQFF
TRBD1 | NA | TRBJ1-5 | TRBV28 | TGTGCCAGCAGCGGGACAGGGAACAATCAGCCCCAGCATTTT | CASSGTGNNQPQHF
TRBD2 | NA | TRBJ2-1 | TRBV7-9 | TGTGCCAGCAGCTTAGAGGAAACGATGGGACTAGCGGGAGTCAGGGAGCAGTTCTTC | CASSLEETMGLAGVREQFF
NA | once | TRBJ1-5 | TRBV12-5 | TGTGCTAGTGGTTTGGTACAGGACACCGGGAGGCCCCAGCATTTT | CASGLVQDTGRPQHF
TRBD1 | NA | TRBJ1-5 | TRBV6-6 | TGTGCCAGCAGTTACGGTCTCCAGGGGGATCAGCCCCAGCATTTT | CASSYGLQGDQPQHF
TRBD1 | NA | TRBJ1-2 | TRBV6-2/TRBV6-3 | TGTGCCAGCAGTGGGACAGGGGGCAGGTATGGCTACACCTTC | CASSGTGGRYGYTF
NA | NA | TRBJ1-1 | TRBV6-6 | TGTGCCAGCACAATCGGACAGATCAACACTGAAGCTTTCTTT | CASTIGQINTEAFF
NA | NA | TRBJ2-7 | TRBV19 | TGTGCCAGTAGTATAGTTGGTCAGGGTGCCTACGAGCAGTACTTC | CASSIVGQGAYEQYF
TRBD1 | NA | TRBJ1-2 | TRBV5-1 | TGCGCCAGCAGCTTTCTAACAGGGGCAGAAGGCGGCTACACCTTC | CASSFLTGAEGGYTF
NA | NA | TRBJ2-2 | TRBV19 | TGTGCCAGTAGGGCCCAGTTGTCCGGGGAGCTGTTTTTT | CASRAQLSGELFF
NA | NA | TRBJ1-1 | TRBV12-3/TRBV12-4 | TGTGCCAGCAGTTGGCAGGGGAGTACTGAAGCTTTCTTT | CASSWQGSTEAFF
TRBD1 | NA | TRBJ1-3 | TRBV19 | TGTGCCAGTAGAACCCAGGGGGCTGGAAACACCATATATTTT | CASRTQGAGNTIYF
NA | NA | TRBJ1-4 | TRBV18 | TGTGCCAGCTCACCAACGAAAGGGGGAACTAATGAAAAACTGTTTTTT | CASSPTKGGTNEKLFF
TRBD2 | NA | TRBJ2-7 | TRBV10-3 | TGTGCCATCCGAGCGGGAGAGGGGGACGAGCAGTACTTC | CAIRAGEGDEQYF
NA | once | TRBJ1-1 | TRBV19 | TGTGCCAGCCTCAGGGTGGGGGACTGGAACACTGAAGCTTTCTTT | CASLRVGDWNTEAFF
TRBD1 | NA | TRBJ1-5 | TRBV11-2 | TGTGCCAGCAGCTTAGGAAGGGGGCCGCTTCAGCCCCAGCATTTT | CASSLGRGPLQPQHF
TRBD1 | NA | TRBJ1-2 | TRBV19 | TGTGCCAGTAGGAGGGGACAGGTCACGGGCTACACCTTC | CASRRGQVTGYTF
NA | NA | TRBJ2-1 | TRBV5-1 | TGCGCCAGCAGCCGTTGGACCGGGACCTACAATGAGCAGTTCTTC | CASSRWTGTYNEQFF
TRBD1 | NA | TRBJ2-7 | TRBV10-3 | TGTGCCATCAGGGCCCTCCCGGGACAGGGTTTGTACGAGCAGTACTTC | CAIRALPGQGLYEQYF
NA | NA | TRBJ2-3 | TRBV5-6 | TGTGCCAGCAGCTTGGTATGGGGGGAGGACACAGATACGCAGTATTTT | CASSLVWGEDTDTQYF
TRBD2 | NA | TRBJ2-7 | TRBV28 | TGTGCCAGCAGTTTATCCCTCGTAGGACTAGTCCCCTACGAGCAGTACTTC | CASSLSLVGLVPYEQYF
TRBD1 | NA | TRBJ2-2 | TRBV18 | TGTGCCAGCTCACAAAGACAGGGGACGAACACCGGGGAGCTGTTTTTT | CASSQRQGTNTGELFF
NA | few | TRBJ2-3 | TRBV4-1 | TGCGCCAGCAGCCAAGAAACGGGAGTAAAAGATACGCAGTATTTT | CASSQETGVKDTQYF
TRBD1 | NA | TRBJ2-7 | TRBV9 | TGTGCCAGCAGCACAGGGGGCGAATACGAGCAGTACTTC | CASSTGGEYEQYF
TRBD2 | once | TRBJ2-3 | TRBV29-1 | TGCAGCGTGGGAACTAGCGGCGGGTCTTATACGCAGTATTTT | CSVGTSGGSYTQYF
TRBD1 | once | TRBJ2-2 | TRBV5-1 | TGCGCCAGCAGCTTAACAGGGGTAGAGGACGGGGAGCTGTTTTTT | CASSLTGVEDGELFF
TRBD1 | once | TRBJ2-7 | TRBV10-1 | TGCGGGCTTGGGACAGGCTCCTACGAGCAGTACTTC | CGLGTGSYEQYF
NA | medium-sized | TRBJ1-1 | TRBV11-2 | TGTGCCAGCAGCAGACTACAGGGAGGGAGCACTGAAGCTTTCTTT | CASSRLQGGSTEAFF